This is a list of T cell receptor beta chains from one sample in a study of early T cells in non-severe SARS-CoV-2 infection. MiXCR was run by TCRdb on the 5' RACE reads, yielding one entry per CDR3 protein. The sample includes some 76,000 distinct CDR3 sequences, around 15% of them seen just once. The sequencing sample was made of whole blood. These TCRs come from an adult who was a healthcare worker with PCR-confirmed SARS-CoV-2 infection or an uninfected control (not recorded which). Each CDR3 is given with its conserved first and last residue. The D gene is left open where the match is weak. The size field is filled for only some rows; it gives once, few, many or a size class.

D	size	V	J	CDR3	DNA
-	-	TRBV24-1	TRBJ1-5	CATSDSRGNSNQPQHF	TGTGCCACCAGTGATTCGCGGGGAAATAGCAATCAGCCCCAGCATTTT
TRBD1	-	TRBV9	TRBJ1-2	CASSRDRDYGYTF	TGTGCCAGCAGCCGGGACAGGGACTATGGCTACACCTTC
-	few	TRBV19	TRBJ2-7	CASSMSGDGYEQYF	TGTGCCAGTAGTATGTCCGGGGACGGCTACGAGCAGTACTTC
-	-	TRBV7-9	TRBJ2-1	CASSLVTGTLLRVQFF	TGTGCCAGCAGCTTAGTAACCGGGACTCTATTACGGGTGCAGTTCTTC
TRBD2	few	TRBV24-1	TRBJ2-3	CATSDPTSVTDTQYF	TGTGCCACCAGTGATCCGACTAGCGTCACAGATACGCAGTATTTT
TRBD2	few	TRBV9	TRBJ2-7	CASSVSSGSPHEQYF	TGTGCCAGCAGCGTGTCTAGCGGGAGTCCCCACGAGCAGTACTTC
-	few	TRBV30	TRBJ2-4	CAWSVPSLLAKNIQYF	TGTGCCTGGAGTGTACCGAGCCTATTAGCCAAAAACATTCAGTACTTC
TRBD2	once	TRBV6-5	TRBJ2-3	CASSSQGLAGEIDTQYF	TGTGCCAGCAGTTCCCAGGGACTAGCGGGAGAGATAGATACGCAGTATTTT
TRBD2	-	TRBV20-1	TRBJ2-5	CSAGEPSGRTQYF	TGCAGTGCCGGGGAGCCTAGCGGCCGGACCCAGTACTTC
-	-	TRBV13	TRBJ1-1	CASSYGSNTEAFF	TGTGCCAGCAGCTACGGGTCGAACACTGAAGCTTTCTTT
TRBD1	-	TRBV5-1	TRBJ1-6	CASRDYRDRGSPLHF	TGCGCCAGCAGGGATTACCGGGACAGGGGTTCACCCCTCCACTTT
TRBD1	few	TRBV19	TRBJ2-5	CASSSGPYRDRVVKTQYF	TGTGCCAGTAGTAGCGGTCCGTACCGGGACAGGGTGGTAAAGACCCAGTACTTC
-	-	TRBV9	TRBJ2-7	CASSVSGEQYF	TGTGCCAGCAGCGTATCTGGGGAGCAGTACTTC
TRBD1	many	TRBV9	TRBJ1-1	CASSALPGGAEAFF	TGTGCCAGCAGCGCCTTACCAGGGGGGGCTGAAGCTTTCTTT
-	-	TRBV5-1	TRBJ1-1	CASSLDWGRGTEAFF	TGCGCCAGCAGCTTGGATTGGGGGAGGGGAACTGAAGCTTTCTTT
-	-	TRBV6-5	TRBJ2-5	CASNPLMGETQYF	TGTGCCAGCAATCCCCTAATGGGGGAGACCCAGTACTTC
-	many	TRBV29-1	TRBJ1-1	CSVEWGGNEAFF	TGCAGCGTTGAATGGGGAGGGAACGAAGCTTTCTTT
TRBD2	few	TRBV29-1	TRBJ2-3	CSVGTSGISTQYF	TGCAGCGTCGGGACTAGCGGTATAAGTACGCAGTATTTT
-	few	TRBV27	TRBJ2-7	CASSLSGRGRYEQYF	TGTGCCAGCAGTTTATCCGGCAGGGGCCGATACGAGCAGTACTTC
TRBD1	-	TRBV7-6	TRBJ1-1	CASSAGTGYITEAFF	TGTGCCAGCAGCGCAGGGACAGGGTATATCACTGAAGCTTTCTTT
-	-	TRBV4-3	TRBJ2-7	CASSQDYGQSYEQYF	TGCGCCAGCAGCCAAGATTACGGACAGAGCTACGAGCAGTACTTC
-	few	TRBV7-2	TRBJ1-2	CASSLSSARDTGRGYTF	TGTGCCAGCAGCTTATCTAGCGCGCGGGATACAGGGCGCGGCTACACCTTC
TRBD1	-	TRBV7-9	TRBJ2-1	CASSLIGTGVYNEQFF	TGTGCCAGCAGCTTAATAGGGACAGGAGTCTACAATGAGCAGTTCTTC
-	few	TRBV5-4	TRBJ2-3	CASSLGAFTDTQYF	TGTGCCAGCAGCTTGGGGGCTTTCACAGATACGCAGTATTTT
-	-	TRBV7-2	TRBJ1-1	CASSLVNLGGYTEAFF	TGTGCCAGCAGCTTAGTGAACTTGGGAGGATACACTGAAGCTTTCTTT
TRBD2	many	TRBV29-1	TRBJ2-1	CSVAGTSGNEQFF	TGCAGCGTCGCCGGGACTAGCGGCAATGAGCAGTTCTTC
TRBD1	few	TRBV27	TRBJ1-1	CASSFTGGDTEAFF	TGTGCCAGCAGTTTTACAGGGGGGGACACTGAAGCTTTCTTT
-	many	TRBV7-9	TRBJ1-1	CASSLEAGSYTEAFF	TGTGCCAGCAGCTTAGAAGCAGGGTCTTACACTGAAGCTTTCTTT
-	-	TRBV3-1	TRBJ2-7	CASSRSHEQYF	TGTGCCAGCAGCCGATCCCACGAGCAGTACTTC
-	-	TRBV7-8	TRBJ2-6	CASSLGGANVLTF	TGTGCCAGCAGCTTAGGAGGGGCCAACGTCCTGACTTTC
TRBD2	-	TRBV20-1	TRBJ2-7	CSASGLAGGWGEQYF	TGCAGTGCTTCGGGACTAGCGGGAGGTTGGGGGGAGCAGTACTTC
-	few	TRBV6-5	TRBJ2-7	CASRSGGFSYEQYF	TGTGCCAGCAGGTCGGGGGGCTTCTCCTACGAGCAGTACTTC
-	-	TRBV6-5	TRBJ1-6	CASSYFPAYNSPLHF	TGTGCCAGCAGTTACTTCCCTGCTTATAATTCACCCCTCCACTTT
-	few	TRBV4-2	TRBJ2-7	CASSQDKWREQYF	TGTGCCAGCAGCCAAGATAAGTGGCGCGAGCAGTACTTC
-	many	TRBV20-1	TRBJ1-3	CSGAGGNTIYF	TGCAGTGGCGCGGGAGGAAACACCATATATTTT
-	-	TRBV29-1	TRBJ1-1	CSVGRGLNTEAFF	TGCAGCGTTGGGAGGGGCTTGAACACTGAAGCTTTCTTT